This T cell receptor (beta chain) stems from a study of long-term antiretroviral therapy in people with HIV. The study, taken as a whole, reports: CDR3 lengths in HIV samples spanned a narrower range than controls. Records did not include ART adherence, viral resistance or therapy changes.

Version v3.0 of the immunoSEQ assay was performed at survey level. Libraries were prepared by immunoSEQ multiplex PCR; TCRdb keeps only in-frame clonotypes and omits some of them. The table has about 20,000 clones, about 89% seen once. V was trimmed by 1 base and J by 0 bases, leaving 12 bases between them. Looked up from germline, CDR1 is KGHSH and CDR2 is LQKENI. This CDR3 region has 17 residues. As to this clone: No antigen is known for it.

The V gene is TRBV18, the J gene TRBJ1-4; D possibly corresponds to TRBD1 (5 bases). The specimen comprised unsorted PBMCs, sampled around 2.7 years after starting antiretroviral therapy. The sequence was collected from a woman aged 45 to 65 with HIV. Written as DNA, the CDR3 is TGTGCCAGCTCACCACTCGGGGGGTCTACAACTAATGAAAAACTGTTTTTT. This gives the protein CASSPLGGSTTNEKLFF.